These T cell receptor beta chains were read from a single sample in a study of cytomegalovirus exposure and HLA in healthy donors. Profiling relied on immunoSEQ multiplex PCR, and the TCRdb table lists in-frame clones only, not all of them. The sample has 110,000 to 150,000 clones, about four fifths seen once. What was sequenced was PBMCs. The receptors shown here come from a male donor in good health and CMV-seronegative. CDR3s include the opening cysteine and the closing phenylalanine or tryptophan. The D gene is left open where the match is weak. Size is stated for part of the rows, as once, few or many counts, or as a class when the clone is expanded.

V	size	J	D	DNA	CDR3
TRBV2	-	TRBJ1-2	-	TGTGCCAGCAGTTTCGGACAGTCCTATGGCTACACCTTC	CASSFGQSYGYTF
TRBV5-1	-	TRBJ2-5	-	TGCGCCAGCAGCTTGGGTCCCGGGATCCAAGAGACCCAGTACTTC	CASSLGPGIQETQYF
TRBV19	-	TRBJ1-1	-	TGTGCCAGTAGTATATTGGCTGGGACAACCGACCCGAACACTGAAGCTTTCTTT	CASSILAGTTDPNTEAFF
TRBV6-5	-	TRBJ2-2	TRBD1	TGTGCCAGCAGTTTGGGACAGGGGGTTACCGGGGAGCTGTTTTTT	CASSLGQGVTGELFF
TRBV11-2	-	TRBJ2-1	TRBD1	TGTGCCAGCAGCTTAGGGACAGGGGCCCACAATGAGCAGTTCTTC	CASSLGTGAHNEQFF
TRBV5-1	many	TRBJ2-4	-	TGCGCCAGCAGCTCCCTCGGGGGAAACATTCAGTACTTC	CASSSLGGNIQYF
TRBV18	once	TRBJ1-4	-	TGTGCCAGCTCACCAGGGCAGGGGATCGGCTCACTGTTTTTT	CASSPGQGIGSLFF
TRBV19	few	TRBJ1-2	-	TGTGCCAGTAATACAGGGATTGACTATGGCTACACCTTC	CASNTGIDYGYTF
TRBV19	-	TRBJ1-5	TRBD1	TGTGCCAGTAGCGACAGGGTGGGACAGCCCCAGCATTTT	CASSDRVGQPQHF
TRBV5-1	-	TRBJ2-5	TRBD2	TGCGCCAGCAGCTCGGGACTAGCGGGAGTCCTCGTCCAAGAGACCCAGTACTTC	CASSSGLAGVLVQETQYF
TRBV7-3	once	TRBJ1-1	-	TGTGCCAGCAGCGTTGGGGGGACTGAAGCTTTCTTT	CASSVGGTEAFF
TRBV9	-	TRBJ1-3	TRBD1	TGTGCCAGCAGCGTAGGGACAGGGGCGGGAAACACCATATATTTT	CASSVGTGAGNTIYF
TRBV7-3	-	TRBJ1-3	-	TGTGCCAGCAGCTTCTCCCCTGGAAACACCATATATTTT	CASSFSPGNTIYF
TRBV18	few	TRBJ1-2	-	TGTGCCAGCTCACCAAGTGGACAGAAAAGCTATGGCTACACCTTC	CASSPSGQKSYGYTF
TRBV27	few	TRBJ1-1	-	TGTGCCAGCAGTTCGAGGGTGAACACTGAAGCTTTCTTT	CASSSRVNTEAFF
TRBV5-1	-	TRBJ1-1	TRBD1	TGCGCCAGCAGCTTGAGGGGACAGGGAGAACTGAACACTGAAGCTTTCTTT	CASSLRGQGELNTEAFF
TRBV10-3	-	TRBJ1-5	-	TGTGCCATCAGAGGAAGGGGTGACAATCAGCCCCAGCATTTT	CAIRGRGDNQPQHF
TRBV25-1	-	TRBJ2-7	TRBD1	TGTGCCAGCAGTCAACAGGGGTTTCTCGGCGAGCAGTACTTC	CASSQQGFLGEQYF
TRBV9	few	TRBJ2-5	-	TGTGCCAGCAGCCACGACAAAGCGGGTGGGTGGGAGACCCAGTACTTC	CASSHDKAGGWETQYF
TRBV4-1	few	TRBJ1-1	-	TGCGCCAGCAGCCGCTTAGAAAAGAACACTGAAGCTTTCTTT	CASSRLEKNTEAFF
TRBV7-8	few	TRBJ1-2	TRBD1	TGTGCCAGCAGCACCGGACAGGCTAACAACTATGGCTACACCTTC	CASSTGQANNYGYTF
TRBV29-1	-	TRBJ2-3	-	TGCAGCGCCCTACCCAGACATGTAAATACGCAGTATTTT	CSALPRHVNTQYF
TRBV6-5	-	TRBJ1-3	-	TGTGCCAGCCGCGGTACCTCTGGAAACACCATATATTTT	CASRGTSGNTIYF
TRBV5-4	-	TRBJ2-5	-	TGTGCCAGCAGCTGGGATGGGGGGGGCGGCACCGAGACCCAGTACTTC	CASSWDGGGGTETQYF
TRBV9	-	TRBJ1-5	TRBD1	TGTGCCAGCAGCCTTGGGACAGGGAATCAGCCCCAGCATTTT	CASSLGTGNQPQHF
TRBV12-5	-	TRBJ1-3	-	TGTGCTAGTGGTTTGCGAGTAGCCGGTGGTGGGAACACCATATATTTT	CASGLRVAGGGNTIYF
TRBV18	-	TRBJ1-1	TRBD1	TGTGCCAGCTCACCCTTGACAGGGGGTAACACTGAAGCTTTCTTT	CASSPLTGGNTEAFF
TRBV6-5	-	TRBJ1-3	-	TGTGCCAGCAGGGGCCCCGGAAACACCATATATTTT	CASRGPGNTIYF
TRBV13	-	TRBJ1-4	-	TGTGCCAGCAGCTTCGCGGAACCAGCTAATGAAAAACTGTTTTTT	CASSFAEPANEKLFF
TRBV4-1	once	TRBJ1-2	-	TGCGCCAGCAGCCACGACCGGACAGACCTCTATGGCTACACCTTC	CASSHDRTDLYGYTF
TRBV2	-	TRBJ2-7	-	TGTGCCAGCAGGTATCCCCTTGAAGGAGCGGTGCAGTACTTC	CASRYPLEGAVQYF
TRBV6-5	-	TRBJ1-4	-	TGTGCCAGCAGTTACGCGGGAACCTCCCCTAATGAAAAACTGTTTTTT	CASSYAGTSPNEKLFF
TRBV7-9	few	TRBJ1-3	-	TGTGCCAGCAGCTTAAGCCAGGGAAGCTCGGCTGGAAACACCATATATTTT	CASSLSQGSSAGNTIYF
TRBV7-8	-	TRBJ2-7	TRBD2	TGTGCCAGCAGCTTAGGTCTAGCGGGAGCCTACGAGCAGTACTTC	CASSLGLAGAYEQYF
TRBV9	-	TRBJ2-2	TRBD2	TGTGCCAGCGGCTCCCTTGGTAGCGGGAGCGGTGGGGAGCTGTTTTTT	CASGSLGSGSGGELFF
TRBV4-3	-	TRBJ1-6	-	TGCGCCAGCAGCCAAGAGCCCGGGAGTTCACCCCTCCACTTT	CASSQEPGSSPLHF
TRBV2	-	TRBJ1-1	-	TGTGCCAGCACTCAAGAGCAGGTCACTGAAGCTTTCTTT	CASTQEQVTEAFF
TRBV5-1	-	TRBJ2-2	TRBD1	TGCGCCAGCAGCTCAACCCGGGACAGGGGGACCGGGGAGCTGTTTTTT	CASSSTRDRGTGELFF
TRBV4-1	-	TRBJ1-2	TRBD1	TGCGCCAGCAGCCAAGTAGGAGGGGGCGGTAACTATGGCTACACCTTC	CASSQVGGGGNYGYTF
TRBV7-9	-	TRBJ2-7	-	TGTTCCAGCAGCTTAGTAGACTACGAGCAGTACTTC	CSSSLVDYEQYF
TRBV5-4	-	TRBJ1-1	-	TGTGCCAGCAGCCAACAGGGACGCGAAGCTTTCTTT	CASSQQGREAFF
TRBV15	once	TRBJ2-7	TRBD1	TGTGCCACCAGCAGAGAGGGACAGGGGTTGTACGAGCAGTACTTC	CATSREGQGLYEQYF
TRBV5-1	-	TRBJ1-2	-	TGCGCCAGCAGCCTGGCCCAGACTCATGGCTACACCTTC	CASSLAQTHGYTF
TRBV11-2	-	TRBJ1-2	-	TGTGCCAGCAGCCCAGGGTCTAACTATGGCTACACCTTC	CASSPGSNYGYTF
TRBV6-4	-	TRBJ1-2	TRBD1	TGTGCCAGCAGTCCCGGGACAGGGGGAATCTATGGCTACACCTTC	CASSPGTGGIYGYTF
TRBV12-5	-	TRBJ2-7	-	TGTGCTAGTGGTTTTGCCAGGGGGGAGTCCTACGAGCAGTACTTC	CASGFARGESYEQYF
TRBV4-1	few	TRBJ2-5	-	TGCGCCAGCAGCCGAGACGAAGAGACCCAGTACTTC	CASSRDEETQYF
TRBV19	once	TRBJ1-1	TRBD1	TGTGCCAGTAGTATGATCACGCGGATCACAGGGGGCAGTAACACTGAAGCTTTCTTT	CASSMITRITGGSNTEAFF